Below, 25 T cell receptor beta chains from the same sample are listed, as sequenced in a study of shared clonotypes between healthy human individuals. Clones were read by immunoSEQ multiplex PCR, and TCRdb kept only the in-frame ones, dropping some. The data show around 450,000 clones, roughly 77% seen once. The sequencing input was PBMCs. These receptors were collected from a woman aged 40 to 50 in good health. Some clones in this sample may be carry-over from other donors' samples.

The rearrangement uses TRBV25-1 and TRBJ2-3; 7 nucleotides line up with TRBD2. This CDR3 has 14 amino acids. Looked up from germline, CDR1 is MGHDK and CDR2 is SYGVNS. V trimming: 10 bases; J trimming: 6 bases; junction bases outside the gene matches: 13. CDR3 nucleotides: TGTGCCACCGGACGGGAGGATCGGTCGGATACGCAGTATTTT. It yields the protein CATGREDRSDTQYF.

The chain joins TRBV7-3 to TRBJ1-1; tentatively, D is TRBD1 (6 bases). The germline CDR1 and CDR2 sequences are SGHTA and FQGTGA. The V end lost 4 bases, the J end lost 0 bases, and 9 bases lay between the germline ends. The CDR3 has 14 amino acids. The CDR3 DNA follows: TGTGCCAGCAGCTCGACAGGCATGAACACTGAAGCTTTCTTT. This encodes CASSSTGMNTEAFF.

The V call is TRBV2, the J call TRBJ1-6; D is undetermined. Germline-derived CDR1 and CDR2 are SNHLY and FYNNEI. The ends were cut back, 5 bases at V and 5 bases at J, with 10 bases in the middle. The CDR3 has 14 amino acids. The CDR3 loop reads CASSKRADNSPLHF. CDR3 bases: TGTGCCAGCAGTAAGCGGGCAGATAATTCACCCCTCCACTTT.

The chain carries TRBV14 and TRBJ2-2, with unresolved D. Germline assignment: CDR1 SGHDN and CDR2 FVKESK. Trimming stripped 0 bases from V and 3 bases from J, with 2 bases between. There are 13 residues in the CDR3. The CDR3 DNA sequence: TGTGCCAGCAGCCAAGACCACACCGGGGAGCTGTTTTTT. This translates into CASSQDHTGELFF.

This chain joins TRBV6-5 and TRBJ2-3; possibly TRBD2 for D (6 bases). Trimming shortened V by 7 bases and J by 4 bases, and 15 bases separated the two germline ends. In germline, CDR1 is MNHEY, CDR2 SVGAGI. The CDR3 contains 14 residues. Here the CDR3 reads CASTLALGSDTQYF. The CDR3 DNA reads TGTGCCAGCACCCTAGCGCTAGGGTCAGATACGCAGTATTTT.

The V and J genes are TRBV30 and TRBJ2-1; the match to TRBD2 covers 9 bases. This CDR3 is built from 17 residues. Trimming cost V 0 bases and J 2 bases; bases outside gene matches: 8. Per the germline V gene, CDR1 is GTSNPN and CDR2 is SVGIG (reference sequence). This CDR3 is CAWSVQWAGGPYNEQFF. In DNA form, the CDR3 reads TGTGCCTGGAGTGTACAATGGGCGGGAGGGCCCTACAATGAGCAGTTCTTC.

The rearrangement joins TRBV30 to TRBJ1-1, with no clear D. V was pared by 3 bases and J by 7 bases, with 9 bases between. This CDR3 comprises 11 residues. In germline, CDR1 is GTSNPN, CDR2 SVGIG (reference sequence). CDR3 bases: TGTGCCTGGAGGTACTATGATGAAGCTTTCTTT. This gives the protein CAWRYYDEAFF.

J is TRBJ2-2 and V is TRBV28; D might be TRBD1 (6 bases). The CDR3 sequence is 14 residues long. In germline, CDR1 is MDHEN, CDR2 SYDVKM. Trimming pared 8 bases from V and 4 bases from J, leaving 14 bases between. DNA for the CDR3: TGTGCCAGCGGCCGGGACACCTTCACCGGGGAGCTGTTTTTT. This translates into CASGRDTFTGELFF. Using reference TRBV28 and TRBJ2-2 for the parts outside the CDR3, the full variable domain is DVKVTQSSRYLVKRTGEKVFLECVQDMDHENMFWYRQDPGLGLRLIYFSYDVKMKEKGDIPEGYSVSREKKERFSLILESASTNQTSMYLCASGRDTFTGELFFGEGSRLTVL.

The V call is TRBV4-2, the J call TRBJ2-7; D is perhaps TRBD2 (6 bases). The CDR3 extends over 16 amino acids. CDR1 and CDR2 from the germline V gene are LGHNA and YNFKEQ. V lost 0 bases and J 5 bases, leaving 17 bases between the germline ends. CDR3 bases: TGTGCCAGCAGCCAAGATCCCGGGACTGGAGGGGACGAGCAGTACTTC. It specifies CASSQDPGTGGDEQYF.

On this clone itself: Since a much larger clone is just one base distant, this may be a read error. The chain couples TRBV6-1 to TRBJ2-3; no definite D call. CDR3 length: 13 amino acids. Trimming removed 7 bases from V and 0 bases from J, with 8 bases in between. Germline CDR1 and CDR2: MNHNS and SASEGT. CDR3 coding DNA: TGTGCCAGCAAACCCTTTAGCACAGATACGCAGTATTTT. This encodes CASKPFSTDTQYF.

The chain couples TRBV27 to TRBJ2-2; 8 bases agree with TRBD2. Losses at the gene ends were 5 bases for V and 3 bases for J; bases not matched to a gene: 8. The CDR3 sequence is 16 residues long. Germline V lookup: CDR1 MNHEY, CDR2 SMNVEV (reference sequence). CDR3 nucleotide sequence: TGTGCCAGCAGTAAGTTTAGCGGGGCCGACACCGGGGAGCTGTTTTTT. Translating it yields CASSKFSGADTGELFF.

This clone was detected many times. J is TRBJ2-7 and V is TRBV14, with D tentatively TRBD1 (6 bases). CDR1 is SGHDN, CDR2 FVKESK, per germline. The CDR3 totals 14 residues. V lost 4 bases, J lost 2 bases, and 12 bases lay in between. DNA for the CDR3: TGTGCCAGCAGCCTGGGGACATTACCCTACGAGCAGTACTTC. Translating it yields CASSLGTLPYEQYF.

The rearrangement uses TRBV5-1 and TRBJ2-1, with unresolved D. CDR1 SGHRS and CDR2 YFSETQ come from the germline V gene. Trimming stripped 0 bases from V and 0 bases from J, with 7 bases between. This CDR3 region has 15 residues. The chain's CDR3 is CASSLGTFSYNEQFF. CDR3 DNA: TGCGCCAGCAGCTTGGGTACCTTCTCCTACAATGAGCAGTTCTTC.

This rearrangement joins TRBV4-3 to TRBJ2-5; D is perhaps TRBD2 (6 bases). The germline V and J ends were trimmed by 0 bases and 2 bases, with 7 bases remaining between them. Germline V gives CDR1 LGHNA, CDR2 YSLEER. This CDR3 comprises 14 residues. CDR3 DNA sequence: TGCGCCAGCAGCCAAGATCGGGGGCAAGAGACCCAGTACTTC. Translation gives CASSQDRGQETQYF.

V is TRBV11-3 and J is TRBJ2-7, with 7 bases fitting TRBD2. J lost 7 bases, V lost 5 bases, and 8 bases had no gene match. CDR1 and CDR2 (germline): SGHNT, YENEEA. This CDR3 spans 13 amino acids. The CDR3 sequence: CASSRGRGGEQYF. For the CDR3, the DNA is TGTGCCAGCAGCCGGGGCCGGGGAGGGGAGCAGTACTTC.

This clone showed up many times. V gene TRBV11-1 combines with J gene TRBJ1-2; D uncertain. Trimming took off 5 bases at V and 8 bases at J, with 18 bases between the two ends. The germline V gene has CDR1 SGHAT and CDR2 FQDESV (reference sequence). CDR3 length equals 14 residues. The CDR3 sequence: CASSPGIRRGGYTF. The CDR3, as DNA: TGTGCCAGCAGCCCCGGTATCCGCCGAGGGGGCTACACCTTC.

J is TRBJ2-1 and V is TRBV5-6; TRBD1 is a possible D gene (5 bases). Per germline, CDR1 SGHDT and CDR2 YYEEEE. This CDR3 comprises 16 residues. Trimming removed 3 bases from V and 3 bases from J, with 16 bases in between. Here the CDR3 reads CASSSRQTTNYNEQFF. CDR3 DNA sequence: TGTGCCAGCAGCTCCCGACAGACCACCAACTACAATGAGCAGTTCTTC.

The chain links TRBV19 to TRBJ2-5; TRBD1 aligns across 10 bases. CDR1 is LNHDA, CDR2 SQIVND, per germline (reference sequence). This CDR3 has 19 amino acids. Trimming removed 5 bases from V and 4 bases from J; junction bases left unmatched: 19. The CDR3 here is CASSPIPGQGLGSGETQYF. For the CDR3, the DNA is TGTGCCAGTAGTCCAATTCCGGGACAGGGGCTCGGTAGTGGAGAGACCCAGTACTTC.

The chain employs TRBV4-2 and TRBJ2-5; D may be TRBD2 (5 bases). The CDR3 loop spans 18 amino acids. Germline CDR1 and CDR2: LGHNA and YNFKEQ. With 4 bases removed from V and 1 base from J, the gap between germline ends came to 22 bases. This chain's CDR3 is CASSRNTKRGSSQETQYF. As DNA, the CDR3 is TGTGCCAGCAGCCGCAACACCAAAAGAGGGAGTTCCCAAGAGACCCAGTACTTC.

This chain links TRBV15 with TRBJ1-5; no firm D call. This CDR3 has 14 residues. Trimming took off 4 bases at V and 2 bases at J, with 9 bases between the two ends. Looked up from germline, CDR1 is LNHNV and CDR2 is YYDKDF (reference sequence). The CDR3 loop reads CATSNGLGNQPQHF. In DNA, the CDR3 is TGTGCCACCAGCAATGGGTTGGGCAATCAGCCCCAGCATTTT.

This sequence joins TRBV14 and TRBJ1-1; unclear D gene. This CDR3 has 14 amino acids. The germline V gene has CDR1 SGHDN and CDR2 FVKESK. Trimming took 0 bases from V and 0 from J, leaving 5 bases between them. The CDR3 coding sequence is TGTGCCAGCAGCCAAGAGCAAATGAACACTGAAGCTTTCTTT. Its protein is CASSQEQMNTEAFF. Full variable domain (missing parts from reference TRBV14 and TRBJ1-1): EAGVTQFPSHSVIEKGQTVTLRCDPISGHDNLYWYRRVMGKEIKFLLHFVKESKQDESGMPNNRFLAERTGGTYSTLKVQPAELEDSGVYFCASSQEQMNTEAFFGQGTRLTVV.

The chain employs TRBV6-6 and TRBJ2-7; TRBD1 matches at 7 bases. This CDR3 has 14 amino acids. Trimming cost V 6 bases and J 6 bases; bases outside gene matches: 11. CDR1 and CDR2 (germline): MNHNY, SVGAGI (reference sequence). CDR3 in amino acids: CASSSDRDRFEQYF. The CDR3 region has the DNA TGTGCCAGCAGCTCAGACAGGGACCGTTTCGAGCAGTACTTC.

This clone appeared once. V and J are TRBV28 and TRBJ2-7, with D tentatively TRBD2 (7 bases). The CDR3 runs to 12 residues. CDR1 and CDR2 from the germline V gene are MDHEN and SYDVKM. The V end was cut by 9 bases, the J end by 3 bases, with 12 bases between. The CDR3 loop reads CASTGTIYEQYF. In nucleotides, the CDR3 is TGTGCCAGTACAGGGACTATCTACGAGCAGTACTTC.

This clone occurred a few times. CDR3 DNA: TGTGCCAGCAGCGCCACTAGCGGGAGGGCCAAATGTGTCCACGAGCAGTACTTC. This gives the protein CASSATSGRAKCVHEQYF. The genes are TRBV21-1 and TRBJ2-7; TRBD2, the table's D call, lacks a check against the DNA. TRBV21-1 corresponds to a pseudogene. The CDR3 sequence is 18 residues long.

A few counts support this clone. J is TRBJ2-7 and V is TRBV7-7; D remains ambiguous. The CDR3 is 13 residues long. Between the trimmed V and J ends, which lost 2 bases and 6 bases, there was a span of 11 bases. Germline CDR1 is SSHAT and CDR2 is FNYEAQ (reference sequence). The CDR3 nucleotides are TGTGCCAGCAGCTTACGCCAGGATGGCGAGCAGTACTTC. Residues: CASSLRQDGEQYF.